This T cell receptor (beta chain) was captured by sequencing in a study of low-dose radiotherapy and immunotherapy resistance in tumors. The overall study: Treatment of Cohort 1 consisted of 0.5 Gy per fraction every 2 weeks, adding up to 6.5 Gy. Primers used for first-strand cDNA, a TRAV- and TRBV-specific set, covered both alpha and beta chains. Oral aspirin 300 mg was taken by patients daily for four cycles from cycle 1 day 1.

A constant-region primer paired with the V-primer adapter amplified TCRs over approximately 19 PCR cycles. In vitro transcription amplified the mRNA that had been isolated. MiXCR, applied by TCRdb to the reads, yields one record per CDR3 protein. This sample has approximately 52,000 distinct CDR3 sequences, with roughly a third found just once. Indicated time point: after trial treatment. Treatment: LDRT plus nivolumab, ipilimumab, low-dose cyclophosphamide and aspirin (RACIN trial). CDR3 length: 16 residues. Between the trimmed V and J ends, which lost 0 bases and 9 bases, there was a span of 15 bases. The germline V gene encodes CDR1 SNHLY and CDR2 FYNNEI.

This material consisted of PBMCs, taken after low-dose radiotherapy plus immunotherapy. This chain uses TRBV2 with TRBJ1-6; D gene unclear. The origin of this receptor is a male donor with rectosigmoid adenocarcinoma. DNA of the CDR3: TGTGCCAGCAGTGAAGCGAACATCCAAGCGACTTCACCCCTCCACTTT. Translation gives CASSEANIQATSPLHF.